This is a list of T cell receptor beta chains from one sample in a study of blood T cell repertoires in COVID-19. Profiling relied on immunoSEQ multiplex PCR, and the TCRdb table lists in-frame clones only, not all of them. This table holds about 160,000 clones, over 80% found once. The specimen was peripheral blood. These receptors came from a woman older than 75 with active or convalescent COVID-19. Each CDR3 is given with its conserved first and last residue. A D gene is named only where the DNA matches it firmly. Expanded clones get a size class; other rows say once, few or many, or leave the size out.

V gene	clone size	D gene	CDR3 length	J gene	CDR3 protein	CDR3 DNA
TRBV7-2	.	.	15	TRBJ1-1	CASSYSGTLNTEAFF	TGTGCCAGCAGCTACTCCGGGACTCTGAACACTGAAGCTTTCTTT
TRBV18	.	.	14	TRBJ1-1	CASSAGEGLGGAFF	TGTGCCAGCTCAGCGGGGGAGGGGCTCGGTGGAGCTTTCTTT
TRBV7-2	.	TRBD1	16	TRBJ1-2	CASSLNTGQGHYGYTF	TGTGCCAGCAGCTTAAATACGGGACAGGGACACTATGGCTACACCTTC
TRBV6-5	few	TRBD1	14	TRBJ1-2	CASRLPGQNYGYTF	TGTGCCAGCAGACTCCCGGGACAGAACTATGGCTACACCTTC
TRBV9	.	TRBD2	15	TRBJ2-1	CASSVVDGGTGEQFF	TGTGCCAGCAGCGTAGTAGACGGGGGGACGGGAGAGCAGTTCTTC
TRBV2	few	TRBD1	13	TRBJ1-2	CASNPGQLYGYTF	TGTGCCAGCAATCCGGGACAGCTTTATGGCTACACCTTC
TRBV18	.	.	16	TRBJ2-1	CASSPQGTFAYNEQFF	TGTGCCAGCTCACCGCAGGGGACATTTGCCTACAATGAGCAGTTCTTC
TRBV5-1	.	.	13	TRBJ1-2	CASSFTGLDGYTF	TGCGCCAGCAGCTTCACAGGGTTGGACGGCTACACCTTC
TRBV7-2	.	TRBD1	14	TRBJ1-4	CATNRGLTNEKLFF	TGTGCCACTAACAGGGGACTAACTAATGAAAAACTGTTTTTT
TRBV7-9	.	.	14	TRBJ1-5	CASSSPGQSQPQHF	TGTGCCAGCAGCTCACCAGGGCAATCTCAGCCCCAGCATTTT
TRBV19	.	.	14	TRBJ1-4	CASSGGTVGEKLFF	TGTGCCAGTAGCGGAGGGACGGTGGGGGAAAAACTGTTTTTT
TRBV10-3	.	TRBD2	16	TRBJ2-3	CAISESSGGRADTQYF	TGTGCCATCAGTGAGTCGAGCGGGGGGCGGGCAGATACGCAGTATTTT
TRBV13	.	.	14	TRBJ2-3	CASSSRTSFDTQYF	TGTGCCAGCAGCTCACGGACAAGTTTCGATACGCAGTATTTT
TRBV7-8	.	TRBD1	14	TRBJ1-2	CASSQFQGDGGYTF	TGTGCCAGCAGCCAATTTCAGGGGGACGGTGGCTACACCTTC
TRBV19	.	.	13	TRBJ1-5	CASKQREGQPQHF	TGTGCCAGTAAACAAAGGGAGGGACAGCCCCAGCATTTT
TRBV4-1	.	TRBD1	15	TRBJ1-2	CASSLDRGGDYGYTF	TGCGCCAGCAGCCTTGATAGAGGGGGCGACTATGGCTACACCTTC
TRBV6-5	.	.	15	TRBJ1-6	CASTGDLSYNSPLHF	TGTGCCAGCACCGGAGACTTATCCTATAATTCACCCCTCCACTTT
TRBV3-1/TRBV3-2	.	.	17	TRBJ1-3	CASSHPSREVSGNTIYF	TGTGCCAGCAGCCATCCTTCTCGGGAAGTCTCTGGAAACACCATATATTTT
TRBV5-8	.	TRBD1	14	TRBJ2-5	CASSGGTGGETQYF	TGTGCCAGCAGCGGAGGGACAGGGGGGGAGACCCAGTACTTC
TRBV29-1	.	.	11	TRBJ1-1	CSVVRDTEAFF	TGCAGCGTTGTCCGCGACACTGAAGCTTTCTTT
TRBV5-4	.	.	13	TRBJ1-1	CASITTGGTEAFF	TGTGCCAGCATCACGACGGGGGGGACTGAAGCTTTCTTT
TRBV6-5	.	TRBD1	15	TRBJ1-2	CASRDPGTEDYGYTF	TGTGCCAGCAGGGACCCCGGGACAGAAGACTATGGCTACACCTTC
TRBV9	.	.	16	TRBJ1-4	CASSPRPTATNEKLFF	TGTGCCAGCAGCCCTAGGCCAACTGCAACTAATGAAAAACTGTTTTTT
TRBV5-1	.	TRBD1	15	TRBJ2-7	CASRRKQGPDNEQYF	TGCGCCAGCAGGCGAAAACAGGGGCCCGACAACGAGCAGTACTTC
TRBV6-5	.	.	14	TRBJ2-3	CASSSSVPRDTQYF	TGTGCCAGCAGTTCCTCGGTACCGCGAGATACGCAGTATTTT
TRBV7-8	.	TRBD2	14	TRBJ2-7	CASSLGLAGYEQYF	TGTGCCAGCAGCTTAGGCCTAGCGGGATACGAGCAGTACTTC
TRBV10-3	.	TRBD1	14	TRBJ2-7	CAIRDREASYEQYF	TGTGCCATCAGGGACAGGGAAGCGTCCTACGAGCAGTACTTC
TRBV12-5	.	TRBD1	16	TRBJ1-1	CASGLVPDRVGTEAFF	TGTGCTAGTGGTTTGGTACCCGACAGGGTTGGCACTGAAGCTTTCTTT
TRBV30	.	.	14	TRBJ1-1	CAWQGSALNTEAFF	TGTGCCTGGCAGGGGAGCGCCTTGAACACTGAAGCTTTCTTT
TRBV3-1/TRBV3-2	.	.	12	TRBJ1-6	CASSPTAGPLHF	TGTGCCAGCAGCCCCACAGCCGGACCCCTCCACTTT
TRBV7-8	many	.	12	TRBJ1-6	CASNRPNSPLHF	TGTGCCAGCAACAGACCTAATTCACCCCTCCACTTT
TRBV6-5	.	TRBD1	15	TRBJ2-7	CASSRTGPDSYEQYF	TGTGCCAGCAGCCGGACAGGGCCAGACTCCTACGAGCAGTACTTC
TRBV14	.	.	14	TRBJ2-5	CASSLAGIWETQYF	TGTGCCAGCAGCTTAGCCGGCATCTGGGAGACCCAGTACTTC
TRBV11-3	once	TRBD2	19	TRBJ2-3	CASSPTSGGARPSTDTQYF	TGTGCCAGCAGCCCCACTAGCGGGGGGGCCCGACCTTCCACAGATACGCAGTATTTT
TRBV5-8	.	.	16	TRBJ1-3	CASSFAGIRGGNTIYF	TGTGCCAGCAGCTTCGCAGGAATCCGGGGTGGAAACACCATATATTTT
TRBV2	.	.	12	TRBJ2-5	CASAQSPETQYF	TGTGCCAGCGCGCAAAGTCCAGAGACCCAGTACTTC
TRBV5-6	.	.	16	TRBJ2-7	CASSLLRGPSSYEQYF	TGTGCCAGCAGCTTGTTACGAGGGCCGAGCTCCTACGAGCAGTACTTC
TRBV6-5	.	.	14	TRBJ1-4	CASRPLSQLEKLFF	TGTGCCAGCAGACCCCTAAGTCAATTGGAAAAACTGTTTTTT
TRBV19	.	.	14	TRBJ1-2	CASSIRGDNYGYTF	TGTGCCAGTAGTATACGCGGGGATAACTATGGCTACACCTTC
TRBV2	.	TRBD2	15	TRBJ2-3	CASSARTSGRDTQYF	TGTGCCAGCAGTGCCCGGACTAGCGGCAGAGATACGCAGTATTTT
TRBV5-1	.	TRBD1	17	TRBJ2-6	CASSSRDRGTGANVLTF	TGCGCCAGCAGCTCCCGGGACAGGGGTACTGGGGCCAACGTCCTGACTTTC
TRBV5-1	.	TRBD1	15	TRBJ1-2	CASSHDRGRGYGYTF	TGCGCCAGCAGTCATGACAGGGGCCGTGGCTATGGCTACACCTTC
TRBV11-3	.	TRBD1	16	TRBJ1-2	CASPYPDNRGAYGYTF	TGTGCCAGCCCTTACCCGGACAACAGGGGGGCCTATGGCTACACCTTC
TRBV10-3	.	TRBD1	14	TRBJ2-3	CAIRQGASTDTQYF	TGTGCCATCAGGCAGGGGGCATCAACAGATACGCAGTATTTT
TRBV7-2	.	.	15	TRBJ2-2	CASSLMGHSTGELFF	TGTGCCAGCAGCTTAATGGGACACTCCACCGGGGAGCTGTTTTTT